The clone carrying this T cell receptor beta chain turned up a few times. What it recognizes is unknown. This sample is drawn from a study of identical twins. General observations from the study: Beta out-of-frame sequences showed weaker excess twin sharing.

TCRdb reanalysed the 5' RACE reads using MiXCR and keeps one entry per CDR3 protein. The profile covers 650,000 to 750,000 distinct CDR3 sequences, with about 20% appearing a single time and 4.3% taken by the ten largest. The CDR3 runs 13 residues. Germline CDR1 and CDR2: DFQATT and SNEGSKA (reference sequence). The junction had 3 bases not matched to a gene; V was cut back by 7 bases and J by 6 bases. The sample also formed part of further work on T cells expressing NK-cell markers. As reported in that work: One of the eight sequenced donors was seronegative, whereas the other seven were HCMV-seropositive. One observes that, in a few donors, these clonotypes were also the leading ones within the CD3+CD56-NKG2C+ fraction. Expanded NKG2C+ T cell clones had unclear HCMV specificity.

The origin of this receptor is a woman younger than 30 in good health. Sequencing was performed on PBMCs. V and J are TRBV20-1 and TRBJ2-1; 13 bases match TRBD2. The CDR3 is CSGGLAGVNEQFF. The CDR3 coding sequence is TGCAGTGGAGGACTAGCGGGGGTCAATGAGCAGTTCTTC.